This TCR beta chain is from a study of CD8 T cells in ankylosing spondylitis. Findings and limits, study-wide: Those disease-linked clones were CD8+; they were also relatively rare in peripheral blood. Existing reports had already noted some motif variants in reactive arthritis synovial fluid and blood. Reportedly, matched ankylosing spondylitis synovial fluid was significantly enriched for disease-linked clones.

Note on this clonotype: The antigen is not known.

TCRdb used MiXCR to reprocess the 5' RACE reads, holding one entry per CDR3 protein. In the table there are more than 150,000 distinct CDR3 sequences, roughly 12% of which are singletons. The V and J ends lost 5 bases and 3 bases, in that order; junction bases with no gene match: 9. This CDR3 is 18 amino acids long. Looked up from germline, CDR1 is MNHNY and CDR2 is SVGAGI (reference sequence). The receptor comes from a male donor with ankylosing spondylitis or in good health (not recorded which). The source material was blood, either unsorted or a sorted T cell fraction (not recorded which). V is TRBV6-6 and J is TRBJ2-5; 16 nucleotides agree with TRBD2. CDR3 DNA: TGTGCCAGCAGTACACCGGGACTAGCGGGGGGGCAAAAAGAGACCCAGTACTTC. Translated: CASSTPGLAGGQKETQYF.